Listed below are T cell receptor beta chains from one sample, sequenced in a study of CD8 T cells in Susac syndrome. MiXCR, applied by TCRdb to the immunoSEQ multiplex PCR reads, yields one record per CDR3 protein. The sample lists some 300,000 distinct CDR3 sequences; around 89% were seen once. What was sequenced was CD8+ T cells from PBMCs. The origin of the receptors is a human donor with multiple sclerosis. Each CDR3 is given with its conserved first and last residue. The order of the fields is J gene, D gene, clone size, V gene, CDR3 protein, CDR3 DNA. A D gene is named only where the DNA matches it firmly. Part of the rows lack a size; the others show once, few, many or a class for expanded clones.

>TRBJ2-7|TRBD1|few|TRBV13
CASSRDRVYEQYF
TGTGCCAGCAGCCGGGACAGGGTCTACGAGCAGTACTTC
>TRBJ2-6|TRBD2|.|TRBV30
CACRGAGAPSGANVLTF
TGTGCCTGTCGAGGGGCGGGAGCGCCCTCTGGGGCCAACGTCCTGACTTTC
>TRBJ2-3|.|.|TRBV12-3/TRBV12-4
CASSFSPDSTLLSDTQYF
TGTGCCAGCAGTTTCTCCCCCGACAGTACTTTGCTCTCGGATACGCAGTATTTT
>TRBJ2-1|.|.|TRBV7-9
CASSLGNYNEQFF
TGTGCCAGCAGCTTAGGGAATTACAATGAGCAGTTCTTC
>TRBJ2-1|.|.|TRBV27
CASSPLTIVYNEQFF
TGTGCCAGCAGCCCCCTGACCATCGTCTACAATGAGCAGTTCTTC
>TRBJ2-1|.|.|TRBV9
CASSVGDHTSDNEQFF
TGTGCCAGCAGCGTAGGTGACCACACATCTGACAATGAGCAGTTCTTC
>TRBJ1-1|TRBD1|.|TRBV30
CAWSVKGANTEAFF
TGTGCCTGGAGTGTAAAGGGGGCGAACACTGAAGCTTTCTTT
>TRBJ1-6|.|once|TRBV27
CASSLTPPGDRSPLHF
TGTGCCAGCAGTCTAACCCCACCGGGGGACCGGTCACCCCTCCACTTT
>TRBJ2-1|TRBD2|.|TRBV28
CASSLSAGDYNEQFF
TGTGCCAGCAGTTTGTCAGCGGGAGACTACAATGAGCAGTTCTTC
>TRBJ2-3|TRBD1|.|TRBV30
CACRQGGTDTQYF
TGTGCCTGCAGACAGGGAGGCACAGATACGCAGTATTTT
>TRBJ2-1|TRBD2|.|TRBV20-1
CSARVYAGGYYEQFF
TGCAGTGCTAGAGTATACGCGGGGGGGTACTATGAGCAGTTCTTC
>TRBJ1-1|TRBD1|.|TRBV28
CAIGGRGPGAFF
TGTGCCATAGGGGGCAGGGGGCCGGGAGCTTTCTTT
>TRBJ2-3|.|.|TRBV21-1
CCQPAGGSCPDTQYF
TGTTGCCAGCCCGCCGGCGGGAGCTGCCCAGATACGCAGTATTTT
>TRBJ1-6|.|.|TRBV5-1
CASSLDPGEGNSPLHF
TGCGCCAGCAGCTTGGATCCGGGGGAAGGGAATTCACCCCTCCACTTT
>TRBJ1-1|TRBD1|.|TRBV19
CASSVFGDSNTEAFF
TGTGCCAGTAGTGTGTTCGGGGACAGTAACACTGAAGCTTTCTTT
>TRBJ2-1|.|.|TRBV20-1
CSARPPRLQRYNEQFF
TGCAGTGCTAGACCCCCTAGACTCCAGCGCTACAATGAGCAGTTCTTC
>TRBJ1-2|.|.|TRBV4-2
CASSQDQSLRGAGGYTF
TGTGCCAGCAGCCAAGACCAAAGTCTGCGAGGCGCCGGTGGCTACACCTTC
>TRBJ2-7|TRBD2|.|TRBV27
CASSSITSGDYEQYF
TGTGCCAGCAGTTCTATAACTAGCGGAGACTACGAGCAGTACTTC
>TRBJ2-1|.|.|TRBV3-1
CASSQFPGTTSYNEQFF
TGTGCCAGCAGCCAATTCCCCGGGACAACTTCCTACAATGAGCAGTTCTTC
>TRBJ2-3|.|.|TRBV29-1
CSVSHYDTQYF
TGCAGCGTTTCCCATTACGATACGCAGTATTTT
>TRBJ1-1|TRBD1|.|TRBV6-1
CASSARIGQGARTEAFF
TGTGCCAGCAGTGCCCGAATTGGACAGGGGGCGAGAACTGAAGCTTTCTTT
>TRBJ1-1|.|.|TRBV12-3/TRBV12-4
CASSVGGTEAFF
TGTGCCAGCAGTGTAGGCGGAACTGAAGCTTTCTTT
>TRBJ2-1|TRBD2|.|TRBV7-2
CASSPRREDPSYNEQFF
TGTGCCAGCAGCCCACGGCGGGAGGACCCCTCCTACAATGAGCAGTTCTTC
>TRBJ2-5|.|.|TRBV7-9
CASSLVTPRLETQYF
TGTGCCAGCAGCTTAGTAACACCCCGGTTAGAGACCCAGTACTTC
>TRBJ2-3|TRBD2|.|TRBV2
CASSDISGGYGDTQYF
TGTGCCAGCAGTGATATTAGCGGGGGGTATGGAGATACGCAGTATTTT
>TRBJ2-1|.|.|TRBV7-2
CASSTTPRSGNEQFF
TGTGCCAGCAGCACCACTCCCCGGTCTGGGAATGAGCAGTTCTTC
>TRBJ2-5|.|.|TRBV14
CASSQDLPGFQETQYF
TGTGCCAGCAGCCAAGATCTTCCAGGGTTCCAAGAGACCCAGTACTTC
>TRBJ2-3|.|once|TRBV7-9
CASSPAPYGADTQYF
TGTGCCAGCAGCCCCGCGCCCTACGGCGCAGATACGCAGTATTTT
>TRBJ2-1|TRBD2|.|TRBV4-2
CASSRSTAGLALNEQFF
TGTGCCAGCAGCCGAAGCACGGCGGGACTAGCTCTCAATGAGCAGTTCTTC
>TRBJ1-2|TRBD1|.|TRBV6-5
CASSPQIQGLYGYTF
TGTGCCAGCAGTCCCCAAATACAGGGGCTCTATGGCTACACCTTC
>TRBJ2-7|.|few|TRBV28
CASSPRTDPYEQYF
TGTGCCAGCAGTCCCAGGACGGACCCCTACGAGCAGTACTTC
>TRBJ2-6|.|.|TRBV19
CASSMGLSGANVLTF
TGTGCCAGTAGTATGGGTCTCTCTGGGGCCAACGTCCTGACTTTC
>TRBJ2-1|TRBD1|.|TRBV5-5
CASSFLMGQSYNEQFF
TGTGCCAGCAGCTTTCTTATGGGACAGTCCTACAATGAGCAGTTCTTC